The text below deals with one T cell receptor beta chain. As yet, its antigen is unknown. This sample is part of a study of T cell repertoires in cytomegalovirus infection. The overall study: Public signatures in TCR beta pointed to CMV infection and matching HLA type.

TCRdb reprocessed the reads with MiXCR, giving one entry per CDR3 protein. The table shows approximately 910,000 distinct CDR3 sequences, with about a third occurring only once. Germline CDR1 SGHNT, CDR2 YENEEA. V gave up 3 bases and J gave up 6 bases, with 12 bases separating them. This CDR3 comprises 14 residues. This receptor was obtained from a human donor in good health (CMV status not recorded). Some clones in this sample may be carry-over from other donors' samples. This chain joins TRBV11-3 and TRBJ2-1; possibly TRBD1 for D (6 bases). Sequencing used cultured CD8+ T cells from PBMCs, obtained from culture after CMV antigen stimulation. The CDR3 sequence is CASSLVGDTNEQFF. The CDR3 coding sequence is TGTGCCAGCAGCTTGGTAGGGGACACCAATGAGCAGTTCTTC.